This T cell receptor beta chain was documented in a study of OX40 agonist ivuxolimab in advanced cancers. The wider study: Dose-escalation cases comprised hepatocellular carcinoma, melanoma, renal cell or head and neck cancer. Study-wide results and limits: Low levels of normalized T-cell clonal expansion also appeared in some nonresponders.

As to this clone: Its antigen is unknown.

Only in-frame clones appear in the TCRdb table, and some are missing; sequencing was by immunoSEQ multiplex PCR. The sample has some 86,000 clones; 75% to 95% are singletons. The germline gives CDR1 MNHEY, CDR2 SVGAGI. The CDR3 has 13 amino acids. Trimming removed 0 bases at V and 3 bases at J, with 6 bases between. The chain recombines TRBV6-5 with TRBJ2-7; D not resolved. The sample consisted of CD4+ or CD8+ T cells sorted from blood, taken in a trial of the OX40 agonist ivuxolimab. The source of this sequence is an adult with an advanced solid tumor such as melanoma, head and neck, liver or kidney cancer. The CDR3, as DNA: TGTGCCAGCAGTTACTCCGTGCTCTACGAGCAGTACTTC. This encodes CASSYSVLYEQYF.